The T cell receptor beta chain under discussion was sequenced for a study of blood T cell repertoires in COVID-19. Study overall: T cells, B-cell-depleted T cells, or PBMCs provided the cDNA or gDNA that served as material.

Trimming removed 0 bases at V and 2 bases at J, with 8 bases between. CDR3 length: 14 residues. Per germline, CDR1 KGHSH and CDR2 LQKENI. Those who participated ranged in age from about 18 to 89 years and resided in approximately 26 US areas. Researchers sorted participants into cohorts using their self-reported clinical history. Repertoires were generated with immunoSEQ multiplex PCR, while TCRdb's copy carries only in-frame clones and drops some. Here the sample spans a few hundred thousand clones, about 88% being singletons. This rearrangement joins TRBV18 to TRBJ2-7; D is perhaps TRBD1 (6 bases). Sample: PBMCs or T cells enriched from blood (not recorded which). The source of this sequence is a woman aged 55-69 years in a cohort exposed to, infected with or recovered from COVID-19 (not recorded which). The CDR3 sequence is CASSPPGTTYEQYF. In DNA form, the CDR3 reads TGTGCCAGCTCACCACCCGGGACAACCTACGAGCAGTACTTC.